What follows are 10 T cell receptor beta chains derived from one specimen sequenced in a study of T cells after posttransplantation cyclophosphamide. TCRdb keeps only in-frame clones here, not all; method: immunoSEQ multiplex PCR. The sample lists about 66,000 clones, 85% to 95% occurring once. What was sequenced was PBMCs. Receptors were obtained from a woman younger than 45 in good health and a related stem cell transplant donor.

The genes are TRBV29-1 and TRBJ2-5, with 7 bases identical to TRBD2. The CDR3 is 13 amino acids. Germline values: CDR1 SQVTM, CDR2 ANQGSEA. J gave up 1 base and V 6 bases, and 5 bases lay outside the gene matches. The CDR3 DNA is TGCAGCGTGGAACCTAGCGGCCAAGAGACCCAGTACTTC. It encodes CSVEPSGQETQYF.

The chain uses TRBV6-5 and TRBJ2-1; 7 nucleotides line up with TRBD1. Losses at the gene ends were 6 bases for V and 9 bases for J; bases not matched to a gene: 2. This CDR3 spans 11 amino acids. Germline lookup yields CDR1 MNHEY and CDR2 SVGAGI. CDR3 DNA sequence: TGTGCCAGCAGCCGGGACAGTGAGCAGTTCTTC. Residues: CASSRDSEQFF.

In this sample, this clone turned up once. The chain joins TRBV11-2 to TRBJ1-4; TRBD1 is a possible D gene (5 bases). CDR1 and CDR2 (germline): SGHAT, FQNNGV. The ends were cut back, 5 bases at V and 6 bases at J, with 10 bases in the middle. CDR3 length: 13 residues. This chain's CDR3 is CASSLGGDEKLFF. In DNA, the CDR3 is TGTGCCAGCAGCCTGGGGGGGGATGAAAAACTGTTTTTT.

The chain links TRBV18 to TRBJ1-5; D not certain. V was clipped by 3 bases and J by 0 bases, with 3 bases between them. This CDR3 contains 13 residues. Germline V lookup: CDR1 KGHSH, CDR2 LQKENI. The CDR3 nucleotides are TGTGCCAGCTCACCGGATAGCAATCAGCCCCAGCATTTT. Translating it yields CASSPDSNQPQHF.

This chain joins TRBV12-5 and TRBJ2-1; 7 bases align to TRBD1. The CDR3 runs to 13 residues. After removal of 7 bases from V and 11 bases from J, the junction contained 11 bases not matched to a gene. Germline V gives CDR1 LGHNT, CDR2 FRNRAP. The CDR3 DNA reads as TGTGCTAGTGCCGAAATACACAGGGGTCAGCAGTTCTTC. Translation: CASAEIHRGQQFF.

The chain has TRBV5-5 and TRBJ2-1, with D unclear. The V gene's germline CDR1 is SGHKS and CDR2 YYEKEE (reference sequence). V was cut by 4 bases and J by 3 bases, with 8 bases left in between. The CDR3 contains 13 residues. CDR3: CASSHTDYNEQFF. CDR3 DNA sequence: TGTGCCAGCAGCCATACCGACTACAATGAGCAGTTCTTC.

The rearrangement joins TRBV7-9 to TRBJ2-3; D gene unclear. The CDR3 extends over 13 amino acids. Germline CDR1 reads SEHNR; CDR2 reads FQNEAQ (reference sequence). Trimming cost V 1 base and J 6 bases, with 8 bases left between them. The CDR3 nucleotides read TGTGCCAGCAGCTTAGGCGCCGGGGATACGCAGTATTTT. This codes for CASSLGAGDTQYF.

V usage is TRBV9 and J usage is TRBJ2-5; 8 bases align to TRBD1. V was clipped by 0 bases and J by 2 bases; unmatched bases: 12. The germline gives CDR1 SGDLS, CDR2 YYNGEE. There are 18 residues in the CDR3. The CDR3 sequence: CASSVEYGTGGVQETQYF. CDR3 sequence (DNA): TGTGCCAGCAGCGTAGAGTATGGGACAGGAGGCGTACAAGAGACCCAGTACTTC.

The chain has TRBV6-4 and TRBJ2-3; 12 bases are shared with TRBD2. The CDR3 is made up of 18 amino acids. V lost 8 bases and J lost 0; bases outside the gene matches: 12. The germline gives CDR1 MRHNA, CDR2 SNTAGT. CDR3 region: CASVNLAGGNPSTDTQYF. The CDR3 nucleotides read TGTGCCAGCGTAAACCTAGCGGGGGGGAATCCTAGCACAGATACGCAGTATTTT.

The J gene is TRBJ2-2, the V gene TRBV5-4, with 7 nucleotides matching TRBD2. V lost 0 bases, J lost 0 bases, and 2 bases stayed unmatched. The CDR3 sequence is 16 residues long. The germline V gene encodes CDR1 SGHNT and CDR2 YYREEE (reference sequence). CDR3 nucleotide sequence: TGTGCCAGCAGCTTGGGCAGCGGGACGAACACCGGGGAGCTGTTTTTT. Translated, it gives CASSLGSGTNTGELFF. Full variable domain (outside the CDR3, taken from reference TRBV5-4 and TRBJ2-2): ETGVTQSPTHLIKTRGQQVTLRCSSQSGHNTVSWYQQALGQGPQFIFQYYREEENGRGNFPPRFSGLQFPNYSSELNVNALELDDSALYLCASSLGSGTNTGELFFGEGSRLTVL.